A selection of T cell receptor beta chains follows, all from one sample in a study of T cell repertoires in cytomegalovirus infection. From the reads, TCRdb called clonotypes with MiXCR, one entry per CDR3 protein. This sample has about 340,000 distinct CDR3 sequences, with about 29% found just once. No antigen has been identified for these receptors. Sample: cultured PBMCs, taken from culture after CMV antigen stimulation. Source of these receptors: a human donor in good health (CMV status not recorded). Some clones in this sample may be carry-over from other donors' samples. The CDR3 runs from the conserved cysteine through the conserved F or W. D genes are given only for firm matches. Clone sizes are given selectively: once, few, many, or a class where the clone is expanded.

j_call v_call clone_size d_call cdr3_nt cdr3_aa
TRBJ1-1 TRBV28 - TRBD1 TGTGCCATCACAGGGGGCTTTATGAACACTGAAGCTTTCTTT CAITGGFMNTEAFF
TRBJ2-7 TRBV20-1 - - TGCAGTGCTGGCCAGTACGAGCAGTACTTC CSAGQYEQYF
TRBJ2-3 TRBV12-3/TRBV12-4 few - TGTGCCAGCAGTTTGGAACAGCGGTACACAGATACGCAGTATTTT CASSLEQRYTDTQYF
TRBJ1-1 TRBV27 - - TGTGCCAGCACCCCGGGGGTGATGAACACTGAAGCTTTCTTT CASTPGVMNTEAFF
TRBJ1-4 TRBV28 few - TGTGCCAGCAGTTTATCCCCGACAGCCAGGGAACTGTTTTTT CASSLSPTARELFF
TRBJ2-7 TRBV6-1 few - TGTGCCAGCACCATAACCCCGGGTTCGATCGAGCAGTACTTC CASTITPGSIEQYF
TRBJ2-5 TRBV2 few - TGTGCCAGCAGTTTCAACGCAGGGGGGGAGACCCAGTACTTC CASSFNAGGETQYF
TRBJ2-5 TRBV2 - - TGTGCCAGCAAGAGGGGCCAGGACCAAGAGACCCAGTACTTC CASKRGQDQETQYF
TRBJ2-3 TRBV7-3 many TRBD2 TGTGCCAGCAGCTCACGGACTAGCGGGAATTATCAGACAGATACGCAGTATTTT CASSSRTSGNYQTDTQYF
TRBJ2-1 TRBV19 few - TGTGCCAGTAGTATGTCCCCGGGACAAGATGAGCAGTTCTTC CASSMSPGQDEQFF
TRBJ2-7 TRBV12-3/TRBV12-4 - TRBD2 TGTGCCAGCGGGGGGGGGACCTACGAGCAGTACTTC CASGGGTYEQYF
TRBJ2-7 TRBV7-2 medium-sized - TGTGCCAGCAGCCTAGTGGCCGGAGAGGGGTACGAGCAGTACTTC CASSLVAGEGYEQYF
TRBJ1-4 TRBV10-3 - TRBD1 TGTGCCATCAGAGAGGGGGCCCCGGATGAAAAACTGTTTTTT CAIREGAPDEKLFF
TRBJ1-5 TRBV13 - - TGTGCCAGCAGCGCCGGGAAGATTCAGCCCCAGCATTTT CASSAGKIQPQHF
TRBJ2-3 TRBV3-1 - - TGTGCCAGCAGCCAAGCCCGGACGCTCCGCGGGGTGGATACGCAGTATTTT CASSQARTLRGVDTQYF
TRBJ1-2 TRBV6-1 many - TGTGCCAGCAGCCCCGGCCCGTTGAGTGGGTACACCTTC CASSPGPLSGYTF
TRBJ2-5 TRBV11-1 few - TGTGCCAGCAGCAGGTCACGGCAAGAGACCCAGTACTTC CASSRSRQETQYF
TRBJ2-7 TRBV4-1 - TRBD2 TGCGCCAGCAGCCAAGATCGACTAGCGGGACAGTACGAGCAGTACTTC CASSQDRLAGQYEQYF
TRBJ1-1 TRBV7-9 few - TGTGCCAGCAGCTTGTTGGGGGGCAAAACTGAAGCTTTCTTT CASSLLGGKTEAFF
TRBJ1-2 TRBV19 - - TGTGCCAGTAGTATAGACAGAGGAAACTATGGCTACACCTTC CASSIDRGNYGYTF
TRBJ2-1 TRBV5-5 few - TGTGCCAGCAGCTTGTTCACGGGGCCCAATGAGCAGTTCTTC CASSLFTGPNEQFF
TRBJ2-5 TRBV7-2 few TRBD1 TGTGCCAGCAGCTCCCCCGGGACAGTCCAAGAGACCCAGTACTTC CASSSPGTVQETQYF
TRBJ2-1 TRBV12-3/TRBV12-4 many TRBD2 TGTGCCAGTGGGTTTCTAGCGGGAAATGAGCAGTTCTTC CASGFLAGNEQFF
TRBJ2-2 TRBV7-2 medium-sized - TGTGCCAGCAGACCCCTCGATGTACTAGGGAGGCCCGCGAACACCGGGGAGCTGTTTTTT CASRPLDVLGRPANTGELFF
TRBJ1-2 TRBV19 - TRBD1 TGTGCCAGTAGTATAGATCGGCAGGGGGCGAACACCTTC CASSIDRQGANTF